The TCR beta chain described here comes from a study of shared clonotypes between healthy human individuals. Study outcomes and limitations: Naive subsets usually exceeded memory subsets in estimated richness.

A word on this clone: The antigen is unknown.

Assay used: immunoSEQ multiplex PCR; TCRdb lists only in-frame clones, some missing. The sample records nearly 1,000,000 clones, approximately 80% being singletons. This CDR3 spans 14 amino acids. J was trimmed by 6 bases and V by 8 bases; bases with no gene match: 8. In germline, CDR1 is MNHNY, CDR2 SVGAGI (reference sequence). This receptor was taken from a young man in good health. The sequenced material came from memory CD4+ T cells sorted from blood. The subset here: CD45RA-negative fraction. The rearrangement joins TRBV6-6 to TRBJ1-4; 8 bases fit TRBD1. CDR3 protein: CASGQGAIDEKLFF. In nucleotides, the CDR3 is TGTGCCAGCGGCCAGGGGGCTATAGATGAAAAACTGTTTTTT.